This T cell receptor beta chain was sequenced in a study of blood T cell repertoires in COVID-19. This CDR3 comprises 15 residues. Germline CDR1 and CDR2: MNHEY and SVGAGI. The table came from immunoSEQ multiplex PCR; TCRdb's copy has only in-frame clones and leaves some out. The profile shows tens of thousands of clones, 82% of them singletons. This clone was picked up a small number of times. At one boundary the junction diverges from the germline segment, which might be a read error. The J gene is TRBJ1-5, the V gene TRBV6-5, with D maybe TRBD1 (5 bases). This TCR was recovered from a human donor in a cohort sampled during active COVID-19. The source material was peripheral blood. The CDR3 region has the DNA TGTGCCAGCAGTGACTCAACAGGAACGGAGCAGCCCCAGCATTTT. As protein: CASSDSTGTEQPQHF.